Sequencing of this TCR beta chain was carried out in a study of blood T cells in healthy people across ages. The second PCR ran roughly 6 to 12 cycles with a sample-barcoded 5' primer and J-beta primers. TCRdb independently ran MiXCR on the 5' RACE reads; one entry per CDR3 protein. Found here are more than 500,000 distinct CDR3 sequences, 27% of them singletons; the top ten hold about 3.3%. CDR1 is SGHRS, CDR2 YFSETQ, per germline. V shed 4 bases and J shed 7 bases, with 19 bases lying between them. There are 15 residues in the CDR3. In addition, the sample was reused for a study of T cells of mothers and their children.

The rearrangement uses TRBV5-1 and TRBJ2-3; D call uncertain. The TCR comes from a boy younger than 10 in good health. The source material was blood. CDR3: CASSDHANRKNTQYF. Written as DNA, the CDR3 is TGCGCCAGCAGCGATCATGCGAACCGAAAGAATACGCAGTATTTT.